This TCR beta chain comes out of a study of neurological immune-mediated disorders. This clonotype was seen at least ten times. 5'RACE with 10-nucleotide random UMIs generated the cDNA. TCRdb re-called the 5' RACE reads through MiXCR, storing one row per CDR3 protein. The sample contains 80,000 to 100,000 distinct CDR3 sequences, around 3.4% of which appear only once. The CDR3 length is 11 residues. The germline V gene has CDR1 DFQATT and CDR2 SNEGSKA (reference sequence). This chain connects TRBV20-1 to TRBJ1-2; no reliable D call. Sequenced material: PBMCs. This receptor was obtained from a woman between 45 and 65 years old with multiple sclerosis. DNA of the CDR3: TGCACCGCTGGGGAGTGGTATGGCTACACCTTC. Protein sequence: CTAGEWYGYTF.